This T cell receptor (beta chain) was sequenced during a study of blood T cell repertoires in COVID-19. TCRdb's table, derived via immunoSEQ multiplex PCR, lists solely in-frame clones and lacks some. Of about 260,000 clones listed, 88% are singletons. With 6 bases clipped from V and 4 bases from J, the junction kept 11 bases outside the gene matches. This CDR3 is 16 amino acids long. The germline V gene encodes CDR1 LNHDA and CDR2 SQIVND (reference sequence). The material sequenced was PBMCs or T cells enriched from blood (not recorded which). This clonotype was sampled from a woman aged 40 to 50 with acute COVID-19. The chain employs TRBV19 and TRBJ1-4; TRBD1 matches at 7 bases. The CDR3 bases are TGTGCCAGTAGGGCCTCTCCAGGGGGTAGTAATGAAAAACTGTTTTTT. It is translated as CASRASPGGSNEKLFF.